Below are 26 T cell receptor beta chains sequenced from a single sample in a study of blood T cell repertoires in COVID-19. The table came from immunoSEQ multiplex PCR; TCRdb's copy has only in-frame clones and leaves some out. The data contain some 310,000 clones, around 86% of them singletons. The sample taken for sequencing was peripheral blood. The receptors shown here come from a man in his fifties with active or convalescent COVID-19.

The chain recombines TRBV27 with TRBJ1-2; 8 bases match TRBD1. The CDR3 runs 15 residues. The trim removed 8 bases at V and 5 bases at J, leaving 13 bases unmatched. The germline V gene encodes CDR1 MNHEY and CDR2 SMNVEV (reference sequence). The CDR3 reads CASQRAGQGTYGYTF. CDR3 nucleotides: TGTGCCAGCCAGAGGGCAGGACAGGGAACTTATGGCTACACCTTC.

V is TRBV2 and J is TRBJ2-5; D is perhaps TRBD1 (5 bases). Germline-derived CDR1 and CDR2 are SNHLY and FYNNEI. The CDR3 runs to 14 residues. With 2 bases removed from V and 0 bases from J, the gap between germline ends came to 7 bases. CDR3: CASSEQGHQETQYF. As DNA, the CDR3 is TGTGCCAGCAGTGAACAGGGTCACCAAGAGACCCAGTACTTC.

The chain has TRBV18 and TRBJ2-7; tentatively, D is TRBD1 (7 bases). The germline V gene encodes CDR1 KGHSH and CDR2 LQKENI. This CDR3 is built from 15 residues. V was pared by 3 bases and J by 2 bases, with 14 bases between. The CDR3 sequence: CASSPQGGEPYEQYF. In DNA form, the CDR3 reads TGTGCCAGCTCACCCCAGGGGGGAGAACCCTACGAGCAGTACTTC.

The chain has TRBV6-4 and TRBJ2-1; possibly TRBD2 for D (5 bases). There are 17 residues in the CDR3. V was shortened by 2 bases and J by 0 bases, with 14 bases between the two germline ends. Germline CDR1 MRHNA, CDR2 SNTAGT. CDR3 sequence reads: CASSDAGSSSSYNEQFF. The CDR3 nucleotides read TGTGCCAGCAGTGACGCGGGTAGTTCTAGCTCCTACAATGAGCAGTTCTTC.

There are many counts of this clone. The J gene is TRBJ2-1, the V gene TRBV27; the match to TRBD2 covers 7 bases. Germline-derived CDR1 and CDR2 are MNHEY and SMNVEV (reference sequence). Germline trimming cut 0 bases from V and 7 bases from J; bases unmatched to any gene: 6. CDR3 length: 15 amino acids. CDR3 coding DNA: TGTGCCAGCAGTTTATCGACGGCGGGAGTGAATGAGCAGTTCTTC. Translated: CASSLSTAGVNEQFF.

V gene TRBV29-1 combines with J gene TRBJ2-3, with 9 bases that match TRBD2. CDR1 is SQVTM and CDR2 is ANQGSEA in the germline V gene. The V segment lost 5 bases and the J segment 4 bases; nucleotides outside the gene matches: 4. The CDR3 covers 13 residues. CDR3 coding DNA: TGCAGCGTTAACCAGCGGGGGGCAGATACGCAGTATTTT. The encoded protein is CSVNQRGADTQYF.

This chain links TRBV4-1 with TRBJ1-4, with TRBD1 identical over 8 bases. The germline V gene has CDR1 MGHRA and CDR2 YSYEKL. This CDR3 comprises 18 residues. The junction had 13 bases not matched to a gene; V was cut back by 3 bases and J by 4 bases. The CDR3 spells CASSHLLGQGDLNEKLFF. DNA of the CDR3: TGCGCCAGCAGCCACCTTCTCGGACAGGGAGATCTTAATGAAAAACTGTTTTTT.

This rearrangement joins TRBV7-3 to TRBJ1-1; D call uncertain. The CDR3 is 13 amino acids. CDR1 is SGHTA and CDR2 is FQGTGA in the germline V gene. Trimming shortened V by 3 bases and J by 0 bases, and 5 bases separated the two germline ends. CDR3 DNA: TGTGCCAGCAGCTTCGCAGTGAACACTGAAGCTTTCTTT. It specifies CASSFAVNTEAFF. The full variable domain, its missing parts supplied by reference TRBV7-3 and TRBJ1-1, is GAGVSQTPSNKVTEKGKYVELRCDPISGHTALYWYRQSLGQGPEFLIYFQGTGAADDSGLPNDRFFAVRPEGSVSTLKIQRTERGDSAVYLCASSFAVNTEAFFGQGTRLTVV.

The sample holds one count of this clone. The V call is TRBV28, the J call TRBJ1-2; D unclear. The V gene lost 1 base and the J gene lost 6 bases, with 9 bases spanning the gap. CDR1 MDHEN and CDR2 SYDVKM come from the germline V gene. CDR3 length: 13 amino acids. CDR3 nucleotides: TGTGCCAGCAGTTTATTACCGCACAATGGCTACACCTTC. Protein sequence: CASSLLPHNGYTF.

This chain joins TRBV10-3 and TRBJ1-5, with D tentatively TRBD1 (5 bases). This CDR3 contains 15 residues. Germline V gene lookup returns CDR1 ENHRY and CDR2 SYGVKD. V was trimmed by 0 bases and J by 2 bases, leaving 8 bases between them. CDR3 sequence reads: CAISESTRGNQPQHF. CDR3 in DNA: TGTGCCATCAGTGAGTCGACCAGGGGCAATCAGCCCCAGCATTTT.

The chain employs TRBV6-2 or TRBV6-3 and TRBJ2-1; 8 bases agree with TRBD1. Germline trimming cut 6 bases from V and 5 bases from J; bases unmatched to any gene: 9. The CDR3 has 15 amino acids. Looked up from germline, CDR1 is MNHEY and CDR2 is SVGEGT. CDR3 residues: CASSHPGQAHNEQFF. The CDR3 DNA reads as TGTGCCAGCAGCCACCCGGGACAGGCCCACAATGAGCAGTTCTTC.

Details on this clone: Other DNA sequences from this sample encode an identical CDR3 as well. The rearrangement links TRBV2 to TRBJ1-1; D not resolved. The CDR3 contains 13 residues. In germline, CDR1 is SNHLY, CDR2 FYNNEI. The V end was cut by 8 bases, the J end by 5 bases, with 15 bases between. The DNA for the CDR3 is TGTGCCAGCTCTAAGCGGGAGAGGACTGAAGCTTTCTTT. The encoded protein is CASSKRERTEAFF.

CDR3 bases: TGTGCCAGCAGTTTAGGGGGGGCGTCCTCCTACAATGAGCAGTTCTTC. Protein: CASSLGGASSYNEQFF. This chain connects TRBV28 to TRBJ2-1; maybe TRBD2 (7 bases). CDR1 and CDR2 from the germline V gene are MDHEN and SYDVKM. V lost 2 bases and J lost 0, with 11 bases in between. The CDR3 has 16 amino acids.

The CDR3 reads CASSLYSGSFDEQYF. CDR3 nucleotides: TGCGCCAGCAGCTTGTACAGCGGGAGTTTCGACGAGCAGTACTTC. The chain uses TRBV5-1 and TRBJ2-7; 8 bases match TRBD2. This CDR3 region has 15 residues. Germline V lookup: CDR1 SGHRS, CDR2 YFSETQ. The V gene end was trimmed by 1 base and the J gene end by 5 bases; junction bases not matched to a gene: 8.

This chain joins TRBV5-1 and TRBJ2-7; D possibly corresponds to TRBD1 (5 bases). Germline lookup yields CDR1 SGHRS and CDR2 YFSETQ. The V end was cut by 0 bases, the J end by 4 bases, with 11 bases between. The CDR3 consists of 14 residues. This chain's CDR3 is CASSLVGVKYEQYF. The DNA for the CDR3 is TGCGCCAGCAGCTTGGTAGGGGTCAAGTACGAGCAGTACTTC.

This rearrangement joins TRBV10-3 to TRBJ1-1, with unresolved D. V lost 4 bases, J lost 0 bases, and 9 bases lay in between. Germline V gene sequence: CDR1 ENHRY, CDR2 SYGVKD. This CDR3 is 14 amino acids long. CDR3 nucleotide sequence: TGTGCCATCAGTGCTGAGGGTATGAACACTGAAGCTTTCTTT. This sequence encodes CAISAEGMNTEAFF.

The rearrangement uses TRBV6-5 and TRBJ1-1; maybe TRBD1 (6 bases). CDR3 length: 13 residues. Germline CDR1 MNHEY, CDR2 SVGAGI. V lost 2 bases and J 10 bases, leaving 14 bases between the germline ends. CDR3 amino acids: CASSYDRTVGAFF. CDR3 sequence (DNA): TGTGCCAGCAGTTACGACAGGACGGTAGGAGCTTTCTTT.

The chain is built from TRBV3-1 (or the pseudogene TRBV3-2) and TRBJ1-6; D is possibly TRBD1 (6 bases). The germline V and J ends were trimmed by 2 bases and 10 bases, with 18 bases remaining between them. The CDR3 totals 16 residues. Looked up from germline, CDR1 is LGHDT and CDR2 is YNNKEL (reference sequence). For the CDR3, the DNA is TGTGCCAGCAGCCAACTGGTGGAGACAGGACGCTCACCCCTCCACTTT. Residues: CASSQLVETGRSPLHF.

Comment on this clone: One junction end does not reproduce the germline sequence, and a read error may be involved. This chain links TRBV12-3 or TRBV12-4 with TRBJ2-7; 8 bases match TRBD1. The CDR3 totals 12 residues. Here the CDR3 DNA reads TGTGCCAGCAGTTCAGGGACAGGTCCTGGTCTATTC. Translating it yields CASSSGTGPGLF.

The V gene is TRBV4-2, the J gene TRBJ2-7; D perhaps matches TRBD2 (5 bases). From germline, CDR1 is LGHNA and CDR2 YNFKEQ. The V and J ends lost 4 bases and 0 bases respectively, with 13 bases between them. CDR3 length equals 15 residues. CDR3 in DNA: TGTGCCAGCAGCCTTGGGGAAACTAGCTCCTACGAGCAGTACTTC. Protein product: CASSLGETSSYEQYF.

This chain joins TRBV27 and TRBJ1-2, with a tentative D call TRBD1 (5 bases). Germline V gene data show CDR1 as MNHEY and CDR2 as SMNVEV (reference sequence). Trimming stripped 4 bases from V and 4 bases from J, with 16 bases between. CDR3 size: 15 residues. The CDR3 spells CASSSAPRGIYGYTF. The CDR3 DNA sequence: TGTGCCAGCAGTTCCGCCCCGCGGGGGATCTATGGCTACACCTTC.

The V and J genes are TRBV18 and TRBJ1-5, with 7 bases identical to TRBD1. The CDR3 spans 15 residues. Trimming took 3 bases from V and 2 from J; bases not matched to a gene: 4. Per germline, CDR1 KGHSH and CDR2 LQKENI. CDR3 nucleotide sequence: TGTGCCAGCTCACCGACAGGGAAGGGCAATCAGCCCCAGCATTTT. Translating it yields CASSPTGKGNQPQHF.

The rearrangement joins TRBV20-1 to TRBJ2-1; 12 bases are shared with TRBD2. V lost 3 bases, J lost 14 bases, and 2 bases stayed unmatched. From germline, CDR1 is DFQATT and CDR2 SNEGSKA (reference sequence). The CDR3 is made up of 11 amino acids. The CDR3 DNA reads TGCAGTGCTAGGACTAGCGGGGGAAAGTTCTTC. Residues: CSARTSGGKFF.

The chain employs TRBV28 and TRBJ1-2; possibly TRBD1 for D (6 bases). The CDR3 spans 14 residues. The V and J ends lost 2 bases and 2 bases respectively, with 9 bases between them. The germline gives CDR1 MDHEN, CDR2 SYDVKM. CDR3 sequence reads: CASSLSQGNYGYTF. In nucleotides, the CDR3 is TGTGCCAGCAGTTTAAGCCAGGGGAACTATGGCTACACCTTC.

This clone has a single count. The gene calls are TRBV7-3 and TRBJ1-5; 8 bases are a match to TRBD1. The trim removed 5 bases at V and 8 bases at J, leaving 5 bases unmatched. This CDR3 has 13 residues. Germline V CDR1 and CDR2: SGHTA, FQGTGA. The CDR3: CASSLGTGEPQHF. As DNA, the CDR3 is TGTGCCAGCAGCCTCGGGACAGGTGAGCCCCAGCATTTT.

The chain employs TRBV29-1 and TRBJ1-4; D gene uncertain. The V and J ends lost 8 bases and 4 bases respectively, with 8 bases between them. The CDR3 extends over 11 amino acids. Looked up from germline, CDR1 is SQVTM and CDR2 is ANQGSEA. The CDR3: CSFRSNEKLFF. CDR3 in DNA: TGCAGCTTTCGGAGTAATGAAAAACTGTTTTTT.